The 3 T cell receptor beta chains below all came from one sample that was sequenced in a study of blood T cell repertoires in COVID-19 (dated by TCRdb to the early 2020s). The library was built by means of the immunoSEQ multiplex PCR assay. TCRdb limited this immuneACCESS table to in-frame rearrangements with V and J called. A share of clones is missing; checked studies link under half to unresolved V genes, and the rest is unexplained. This sample gives 200,000 to 250,000 clones in total; 86% of them show up just once. The ten largest clones add up to 6.2% of the sample. Sequencing was carried out using peripheral blood. Receptors were obtained from a man aged 55-75 years with acute or convalescent COVID-19.

DNA for the CDR3: TGCGCCAGCAGCCCTACCGGGACAGGGGGCGGCTATGGCTACACCTTC. This sequence encodes CASSPTGTGGGYGYTF. The J gene is TRBJ1-2, the V gene TRBV4-1; 12 bases align to TRBD1. V shed 4 bases, J shed 4 bases, and the junction held 7 bases outside the gene matches. There are 16 residues in the CDR3. Germline CDR1 reads MGHRA; CDR2 reads YSYEKL.

The J gene is TRBJ2-3, the V gene TRBV4-1, with a weak D call TRBD1 (6 bases). Germline CDR1 is MGHRA and CDR2 is YSYEKL. Trimming cost V 5 bases and J 5 bases, with 11 bases left between them. The length of the CDR3 is 13 residues. In DNA, the CDR3 is TGCGCCAGCAGCAAACAGGGTCAAGATACGCAGTATTTT. It is translated as CASSKQGQDTQYF.

This sequence joins TRBV7-9 and TRBJ1-4; 8 bases match TRBD1. V lost 7 bases to trimming and J lost 7 bases; unmatched junction nucleotides: 14. The germline V gene has CDR1 SEHNR and CDR2 FQNEAQ (reference sequence). The CDR3 loop spans 16 amino acids. DNA for the CDR3: TGTGCCAGCACCTTGGGGATGACAGGGGAGCCTGAAAAACTGTTTTTT. Protein: CASTLGMTGEPEKLFF.